The entry that follows covers one T cell receptor beta chain sequence. The PCR used 60 Vbeta and 13 Jbeta primers. The protocol was immunoSEQ multiplex PCR, while the TCRdb copy is restricted to in-frame clones and leaves out a portion. Here the sample table reports 40,000 to 45,000 clones. These data come from a study of cytomegalovirus exposure and HLA in healthy donors. Germline assignment: CDR1 SGDLS and CDR2 YYNGEE. The CDR3 runs to 13 residues. Trimming pared 7 bases from V and 7 bases from J, leaving 17 bases between. This chain connects TRBV9 to TRBJ1-1; D perhaps matches TRBD1 (5 bases). The receptor was derived from a man younger than 40 in good health and CMV-seronegative. Sequenced input: PBMCs. The CDR3 coding sequence is TGTGCCAGCGCAACAGGTGGGTCGGGTGAAGCTTTCTTT. It encodes CASATGGSGEAFF.